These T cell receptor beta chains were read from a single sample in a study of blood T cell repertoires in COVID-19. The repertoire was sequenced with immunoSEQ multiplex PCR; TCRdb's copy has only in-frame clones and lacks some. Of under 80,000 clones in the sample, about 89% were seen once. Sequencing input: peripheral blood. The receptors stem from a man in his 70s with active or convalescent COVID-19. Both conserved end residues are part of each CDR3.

CASSPRQGVNEKLFF,TRBV9
CASIKTGETEAFF,TRBV12-3/TRBV12-4
CAISGTGGNTEAFF,TRBV10-3
CASRGGLASTDTQYF,TRBV2
CASSQGTLLAGDEQYF,TRBV3-1/TRBV3-2
CASNLRQGGHTEAFF,TRBV28
CASSVVQGSNEKLFF,TRBV9
CASSETYRGGQPQHF,TRBV6-1
CASSQAFTGVSNEKLFF,TRBV5-5
CASSYEGTNTGELFF,TRBV6-5
CASSPGTGASQPQHF,TRBV7-9
CASSPSRGAYEQYF,TRBV18
CASSFSTSGDYEQYF,TRBV27
CASSLNREHYEQYF,TRBV7-2
CASSFSGELSYNEQFF,TRBV5-1
CASSGRDTGNTIYF,TRBV3-1/TRBV3-2
CASSPPVGQGNYEQYF,TRBV28
CASSQVELAFNEQFF,TRBV4-2
CASSPQVNQPQHF,TRBV19
CASSRGQAGNTEAFF,TRBV19
CASSAGPDRMQTQYF,TRBV9
CASSRTGLNQPQHF,TRBV6-2/TRBV6-3
CASSVGTVRETQYF,TRBV9
CASSIRGRGAGYTF,TRBV19
CASSGRAGVTGELFF,TRBV9
CASSTPDRPLYGYTF,TRBV6-5
CASSAGAGDEQYF,TRBV2
CASSGNSGSFTDTQYF,TRBV13
CASSNRQGSTNTIYF,TRBV27
CASSEQGAGLGPQHF,TRBV6-1
CSAGRDTQYF,TRBV20-1
CASSPVRDSTEAFF,TRBV18
CASSPFRDTLSNQPQHF,TRBV18
CSVGFGDQPQHF,TRBV29-1
CASSQGPQREYGYTF,TRBV4-1
CASRRDRGSSGANVLTF,TRBV27
CATGGGGSYNEQFF,TRBV3-1/TRBV3-2
CASSLNGENTEAFF,TRBV7-3
CASSQGLAPTYEQYF,TRBV4-1
CASSLPGFRGETQYF,TRBV5-6
CASSQGPQGRTDTQYF,TRBV4-2